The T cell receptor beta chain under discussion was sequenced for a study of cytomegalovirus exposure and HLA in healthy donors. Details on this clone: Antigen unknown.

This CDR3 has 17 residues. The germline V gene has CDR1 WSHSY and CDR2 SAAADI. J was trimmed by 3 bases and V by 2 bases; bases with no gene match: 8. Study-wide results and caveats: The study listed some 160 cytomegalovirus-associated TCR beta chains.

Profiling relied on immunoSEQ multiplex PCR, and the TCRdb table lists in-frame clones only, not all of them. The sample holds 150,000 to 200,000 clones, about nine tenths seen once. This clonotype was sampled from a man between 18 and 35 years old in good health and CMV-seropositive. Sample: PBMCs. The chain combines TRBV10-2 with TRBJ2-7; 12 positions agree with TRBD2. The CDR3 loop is CASSEGLAGRKRYEQYF. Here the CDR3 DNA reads TGCGCCAGCAGTGAGGGACTAGCGGGGAGAAAACGCTACGAGCAGTACTTC.